This TCR beta chain was profiled in a study of T cell repertoires and leukemia-associated antigens (dated by TCRdb to about 2019). About the investigation overall: About 5.1 to 7 million read pairs and roughly 3.3 to 5.0 million effective reads were obtained per sample, with 15 million or so effective reads obtained overall. Using in vitro peptide stimulation of healthy T cells, the study set out to figure out what antigen is recognized by a TCR Vbeta21 clone that had previously been found in CML patients.

With regard to this clonotype: Its antigen is not yet known. No base-level quality is on record; no much larger clone is a single base apart.

On the study overall, not on this receptor specifically: The four groups showed no significant differences in numbers of Vbeta genes (about 59), Jbeta genes (approximately 14), VDJ rearrangements, or unique CDR3s. The antigen specificity and function of the expanded clones were not directly tested and needed further investigation.

The cysteine opens and the phenylalanine closes a CDR3 of 17 amino acids. The CDR3 DNA has 51 bases and is translated from base 1. Trimming at the junction amounts to 3 bases on V and 0 bases on J, and the germline ends lie 16 bases apart. Based on the germline V gene (reference sequence), the CDR1 and CDR2 sequences are WNHNN and SYGVQD. As a first step, CD3+ T cells were rested overnight at approximately 2.5 million cells/mL in RPMI 1640 lacking fetal bovine serum. MACS immunomagnetic beads were used according to the manufacturer's instructions to isolate CD3+ T cells from PBMCs. Total RNA was extracted from the cultured T cells with TRIzol reagent. 5' rapid amplification of cDNA ends (5'RACE) was used to amplify TCRbeta libraries from RNA. Before sequencing, Qubit, an Agilent instrument, and quantitative PCR were used to check library concentration and integrity. Qualified libraries were sequenced on Illumina HiSeq or MiSeq by a commercial service provider. On the study's bioinformatics: MiXCR version 1.8.2 was used to identify TCR sequences in each sample. For a clone to be considered qualified, a CDR3 longer than four amino acids, an in-frame nucleotide length, and the absence of a stop codon were required. A read containing the complete CDR3 structure was defined as an effective read. Expanded clones were validated by RT-PCR with 24 Vbeta primers, GeneScan spectratyping, and Sanger sequencing. Starting from the raw public reads, TCRdb applied fastp trimming at Q25, assembled clones with MiXCR and retained in-frame beta chains. All rows with the same CDR3 protein become a single entry with the most common DNA and genes. What appears here as the V and J calls and clone size reflects TCRdb's work, not the paper's. For this sample there are 9,800 or so distinct CDR3 sequences; roughly 40% appear just once. The ten largest make up roughly 50% of the sample.

The sample consisted of CD3+ T cells sorted from blood and cultured. The TCR was taken from a female donor in good health. The chain employs TRBV10-1 and TRBJ2-3; a weak D assignment points to TRBD2 (5 bases agree). The CDR3 protein sequence reads: CASSEGTSGDSTDTQYF. The nucleotide sequence is given as TGCGCCAGCAGTGAAGGTACTAGTGGGGATAGCACAGATACGCAGTATTTT.